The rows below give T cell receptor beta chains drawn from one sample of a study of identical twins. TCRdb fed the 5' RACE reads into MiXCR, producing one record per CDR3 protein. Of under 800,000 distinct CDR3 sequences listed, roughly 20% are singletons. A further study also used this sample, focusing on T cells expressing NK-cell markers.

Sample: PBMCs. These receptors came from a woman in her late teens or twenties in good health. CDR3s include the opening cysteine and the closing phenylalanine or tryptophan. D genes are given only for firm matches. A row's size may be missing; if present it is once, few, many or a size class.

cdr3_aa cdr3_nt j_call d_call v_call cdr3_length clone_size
CASSFSSGNTIYF TGTGCCAGCAGCTTTAGCTCTGGAAACACCATATATTTT TRBJ1-3 . TRBV12-3/TRBV12-4 13 many
CASRREGSGEQFF TGTGCCAGCAGACGGGAAGGTTCCGGTGAGCAGTTCTTC TRBJ2-1 . TRBV12-3/TRBV12-4 13 .
CASSLRTGGDNEQFF TGCGCCAGCAGCCTGAGGACAGGGGGAGACAATGAGCAGTTCTTC TRBJ2-1 TRBD1 TRBV5-1 15 many
CSASGGASRYEQYF TGCAGTGCTAGCGGAGGGGCTAGTCGGTACGAGCAGTACTTC TRBJ2-7 . TRBV20-1 14 many
CASSLIGRAGTDTQYF TGTGCCAGCAGTCTGATTGGGAGGGCCGGGACAGATACGCAGTATTTT TRBJ2-3 TRBD2 TRBV28 16 .
CASSQQGALVTDTQYF TGTGCCAGCAGCCAACAGGGGGCGCTTGTCACAGATACGCAGTATTTT TRBJ2-3 TRBD1 TRBV7-2 16 .
CASSLAGGRYNEQFF TGTGCCAGCAGCTTAGCGGGAGGGAGGTACAATGAGCAGTTCTTC TRBJ2-1 TRBD2 TRBV7-2 15 many
CASSTDGNTGELFF TGCGCCAGCAGCACCGACGGGAACACCGGGGAGCTGTTTTTT TRBJ2-2 . TRBV5-1 14 .
CASSTGLRSGYTF TGTGCCAGCAGTACAGGGCTAAGGAGTGGCTACACCTTC TRBJ1-2 . TRBV6-1 13 .
CATGQRSYEQYF TGTGCCACGGGACAACGCTCCTACGAGCAGTACTTC TRBJ2-7 . TRBV12-3/TRBV12-4 12 .
CASTSRDRSYEQYF TGTGCCAGCACCTCTAGGGACAGGTCCTACGAGCAGTACTTC TRBJ2-7 TRBD1 TRBV5-5 14 few
CASTLGEPEAFF TGTGCCAGCACCTTAGGGGAGCCTGAAGCTTTCTTT TRBJ1-1 . TRBV12-3/TRBV12-4 12 .
CASSPTGKGNQPQHF TGCGCCAGCAGCCCAACAGGGAAGGGCAATCAGCCCCAGCATTTT TRBJ1-5 . TRBV4-1 15 .
CASSSRLAGRTDTQYF TGTGCCAGCAGCTCAAGACTAGCGGGAAGAACAGATACGCAGTATTTT TRBJ2-3 TRBD2 TRBV7-2 16 many
CSARWADANTGELFF TGCAGTGCCCGTTGGGCTGACGCGAACACCGGGGAGCTGTTTTTT TRBJ2-2 . TRBV20-1 15 few
CASRILPLSGDNEQFF TGCGCCAGCAGAATTCTCCCCCTATCTGGGGACAATGAGCAGTTCTTC TRBJ2-1 . TRBV5-1 16 few
CASSSLSRGNEQFF TGTGCCAGCTCATCGTTATCGAGGGGCAATGAGCAGTTCTTC TRBJ2-1 . TRBV18 14 .
CASSSQGQYEQYF TGCGCCAGCAGCTCCCAGGGACAATACGAGCAGTACTTC TRBJ2-7 . TRBV5-1 13 many
CASSKGTSETQYF TGTGCCAGCAGCAAAGGGACTTCGGAGACCCAGTACTTC TRBJ2-5 . TRBV7-2 13 few
CASSFIRRYYGYTF TGTGCCAGCAGTTTCATTCGACGCTACTATGGCTACACCTTC TRBJ1-2 . TRBV27 14 .
CATSSPGEGNTIYF TGTGCCACCAGCAGTCCCGGAGAGGGAAACACCATATATTTT TRBJ1-3 . TRBV15 14 .
CSALGGTDTQYF TGCAGTGCTCTCGGCGGCACAGATACGCAGTATTTT TRBJ2-3 . TRBV20-1 12 few
CASSGGLGSGRTDTQYF TGTGCCAGCAGCGGGGGCCTGGGGAGCGGACGCACAGATACGCAGTATTTT TRBJ2-3 . TRBV9 17 .
CASSLWAITSYNEQFF TGCGCCAGCAGCTTGTGGGCGATTACCTCCTACAATGAGCAGTTCTTC TRBJ2-1 . TRBV5-1 16 few
CASSRGTDSSYEQYF TGTGCCAGCAGCCGAGGGACGGACAGCTCCTACGAGCAGTACTTC TRBJ2-7 . TRBV12-3/TRBV12-4 15 few
CASSLAQTNLHF TGTGCCAGCAGCTTAGCACAAACGAACCTCCACTTT TRBJ1-6 . TRBV7-9 12 .
CASNPGASPREQFF TGTGCCAGCAACCCAGGGGCCTCCCCAAGGGAGCAGTTCTTC TRBJ2-1 . TRBV7-2 14 few
CASSPLGGPQTQYF TGTGCCAGCAGCCCTCTCGGGGGCCCACAGACCCAGTACTTC TRBJ2-5 . TRBV12-3/TRBV12-4 14 few
CASNQNEGETQYF TGTGCCAGCAACCAAAATGAAGGCGAGACCCAGTACTTC TRBJ2-5 . TRBV3-1 13 few
CASSVATGREYNEQFF TGTGCCAGCAGCGTAGCTACGGGGCGGGAGTACAATGAGCAGTTCTTC TRBJ2-1 TRBD2 TRBV9 16 .
CASSLAGQAREQYF TGCGCCAGCAGCTTGGCCGGCCAGGCGCGGGAGCAGTACTTC TRBJ2-7 . TRBV5-1 14 .
CAAGPDSTDTQYF TGTGCCGCCGGCCCGGACAGCACAGATACGCAGTATTTT TRBJ2-3 . TRBV10-3 13 many
CASSLAGRSQETQYF TGTGCCAGCAGTTTAGCGGGACGGTCCCAAGAGACCCAGTACTTC TRBJ2-5 . TRBV12-3/TRBV12-4 15 .
CASSYDVGGTEAFF TGTGCCAGCAGTTACGATGTTGGTGGCACTGAAGCTTTCTTT TRBJ1-1 . TRBV6-5 14 .
CASSLAPVTGSSGANVLTF TGCGCCAGCAGCTTGGCCCCGGTCACGGGAAGCTCTGGGGCCAACGTCCTGACTTTC TRBJ2-6 . TRBV5-1 19 few
CASSTRWTSGILSYNEQFF TGTGCCAGTAGTACGAGGTGGACTAGCGGGATTCTCTCCTACAATGAGCAGTTCTTC TRBJ2-1 TRBD2 TRBV19 19 few
CAIRDTGFRRSEQYF TGTGCCATCAGAGATACAGGGTTTAGGAGAAGCGAGCAGTACTTC TRBJ2-7 . TRBV10-3 15 few
CASSYLPGQGTYEQYF TGCGCCAGCAGCTACCTACCGGGACAGGGAACCTACGAGCAGTACTTC TRBJ2-7 TRBD1 TRBV5-1 16 .
CSARTGKGEQYF TGCAGTGCTCGGACAGGGAAAGGGGAGCAGTACTTC TRBJ2-7 TRBD1 TRBV20-1 12 few
CASSKSGYSYEQYF TGTGCCAGCAGCAAGAGCGGGTACTCCTACGAGCAGTACTTC TRBJ2-7 . TRBV7-2 14 .
CASSKNLNSAGELFF TGCGCCAGCAGCAAAAACCTGAATAGCGCCGGGGAGCTGTTTTTT TRBJ2-2 . TRBV4-3 15 .
CSVDAGTKTQYF TGCAGCGTTGATGCAGGAACAAAGACCCAGTACTTC TRBJ2-5 . TRBV29-1 12 .